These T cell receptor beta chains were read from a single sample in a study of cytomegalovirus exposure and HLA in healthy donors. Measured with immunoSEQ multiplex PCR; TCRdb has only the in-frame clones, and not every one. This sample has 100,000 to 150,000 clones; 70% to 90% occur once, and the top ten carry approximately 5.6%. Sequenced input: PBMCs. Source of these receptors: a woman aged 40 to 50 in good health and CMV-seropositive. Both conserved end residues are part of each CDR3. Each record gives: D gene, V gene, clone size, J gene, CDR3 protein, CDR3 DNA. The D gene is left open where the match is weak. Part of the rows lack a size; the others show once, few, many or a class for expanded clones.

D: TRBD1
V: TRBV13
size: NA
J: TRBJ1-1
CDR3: CASSLAVGTAVGTEAFF
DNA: TGTGCCAGCAGCTTAGCAGTCGGGACAGCCGTTGGGACTGAAGCTTTCTTT

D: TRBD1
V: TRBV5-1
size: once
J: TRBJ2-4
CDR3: CASSLGQGNIQYF
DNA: TGCGCCAGCAGCCTCGGACAGGGAAACATTCAGTACTTC

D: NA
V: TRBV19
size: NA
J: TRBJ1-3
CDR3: CASSMEGTYSNTIYF
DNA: TGTGCCAGTAGCATGGAGGGTACTTATTCGAACACCATATATTTT

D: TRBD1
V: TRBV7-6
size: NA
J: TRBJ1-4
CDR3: CASSLGQGAPLGREKLFF
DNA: TGTGCCAGCAGCTTAGGACAGGGGGCGCCCTTAGGGCGTGAAAAACTGTTTTTT

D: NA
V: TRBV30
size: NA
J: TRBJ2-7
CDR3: CAWSPGVQGYEQYF
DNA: TGTGCCTGGAGTCCGGGTGTTCAGGGATACGAGCAGTACTTC

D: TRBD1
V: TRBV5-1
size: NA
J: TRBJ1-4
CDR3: CASSPGTANEKLFF
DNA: TGCGCCAGCAGCCCCGGGACAGCTAATGAAAAACTGTTTTTT

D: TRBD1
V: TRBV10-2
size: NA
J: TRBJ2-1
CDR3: CASSALGQGASEQFF
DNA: TGCGCCAGCAGTGCCTTGGGACAGGGGGCGAGTGAGCAGTTCTTC

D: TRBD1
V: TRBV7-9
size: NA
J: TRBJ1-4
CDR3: CASSSQGINEKLFF
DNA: TGTGCCAGCAGCTCACAGGGGATTAATGAAAAACTGTTTTTT

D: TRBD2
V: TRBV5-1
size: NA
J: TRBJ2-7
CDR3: CASSPGTSGRPATVEQYF
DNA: TGCGCCAGCAGCCCCGGGACTAGCGGGAGACCCGCCACTGTTGAGCAGTACTTC

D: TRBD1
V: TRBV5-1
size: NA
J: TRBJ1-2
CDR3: CASSSRTGEGYTF
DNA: TGCGCCAGCAGCTCACGGACAGGGGAAGGCTACACCTTC

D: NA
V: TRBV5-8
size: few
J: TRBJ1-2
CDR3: CASSSSGYGYTF
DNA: TGTGCCAGCAGCTCGAGCGGCTATGGCTACACCTTC

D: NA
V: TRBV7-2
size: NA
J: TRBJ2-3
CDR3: CASKRSTDTQYF
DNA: TGTGCCAGCAAGCGAAGCACAGATACGCAGTATTTT

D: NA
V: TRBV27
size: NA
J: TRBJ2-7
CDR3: CASSLSGRYDIGQYF
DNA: TGTGCCAGCAGTTTATCGGGGAGATACGACATCGGGCAGTACTTC

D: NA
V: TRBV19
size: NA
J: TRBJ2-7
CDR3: CASKWAGADEQYF
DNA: TGTGCCAGTAAATGGGCAGGGGCTGACGAGCAGTACTTC

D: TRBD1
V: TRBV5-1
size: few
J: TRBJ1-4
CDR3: CASSLDRGQEKLFF
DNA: TGCGCCAGCAGCTTGGACAGGGGGCAGGAAAAACTGTTTTTT

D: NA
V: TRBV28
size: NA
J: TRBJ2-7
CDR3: CASSFLSEQYF
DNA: TGTGCCAGCAGCTTCCTAAGCGAGCAGTACTTC

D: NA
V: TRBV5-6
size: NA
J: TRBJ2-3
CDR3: CASSLDREYTDTQYF
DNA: TGTGCCAGCAGCTTGGATCGGGAGTACACAGATACGCAGTATTTT

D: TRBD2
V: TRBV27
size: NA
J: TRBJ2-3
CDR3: CASSSSGGGVSDTQYF
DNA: TGTGCCAGCAGCTCTAGCGGAGGAGGGGTGTCAGATACGCAGTATTTT

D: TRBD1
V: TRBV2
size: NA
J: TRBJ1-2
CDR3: CAVQGPGGADYGYTF
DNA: TGTGCCGTACAGGGGCCAGGAGGGGCTGACTATGGCTACACCTTC

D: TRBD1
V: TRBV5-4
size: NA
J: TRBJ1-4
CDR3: CASSFRDSLNEKLFF
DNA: TGTGCCAGCAGCTTCAGGGACAGCCTAAATGAAAAACTGTTTTTT

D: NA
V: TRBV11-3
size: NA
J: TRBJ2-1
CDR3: CASSLDPPGINGRNEQFF
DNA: TGTGCCAGCAGCTTAGATCCGCCAGGGATAAATGGGAGGAATGAGCAGTTCTTC

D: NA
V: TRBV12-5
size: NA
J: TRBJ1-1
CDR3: CASAPRTAVNTEAFF
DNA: TGTGCTAGTGCCCCCAGGACAGCCGTGAACACTGAAGCTTTCTTT

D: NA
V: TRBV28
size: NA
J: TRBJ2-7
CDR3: CASSSPYSYEQYF
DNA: TGTGCCAGCAGTTCCCCTTACAGCTACGAGCAGTACTTC

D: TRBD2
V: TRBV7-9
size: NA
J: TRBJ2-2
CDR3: CASSPGTSGGRGELFF
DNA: TGTGCCAGCAGCCCCGGGACTAGCGGGGGAAGAGGGGAGCTGTTTTTT

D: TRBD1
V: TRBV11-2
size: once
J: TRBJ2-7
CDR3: CASSLGQGTYEQYF
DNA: TGTGCCAGCAGTTTAGGACAGGGCACCTACGAGCAGTACTTC

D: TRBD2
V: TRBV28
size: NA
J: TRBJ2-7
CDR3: CASSHTASGSYEQYF
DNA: TGTGCCAGTTCACATACTGCTAGCGGGAGTTACGAGCAGTACTTC

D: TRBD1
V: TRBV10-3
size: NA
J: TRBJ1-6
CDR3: CAISQSGGDYNSPLHF
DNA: TGTGCCATCAGTCAGTCAGGGGGCGATTATAATTCACCCCTCCACTTT

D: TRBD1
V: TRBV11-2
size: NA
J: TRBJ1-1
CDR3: CASSGTGRWTEAFF
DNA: TGTGCCAGCAGCGGGACAGGGCGGTGGACTGAAGCTTTCTTT

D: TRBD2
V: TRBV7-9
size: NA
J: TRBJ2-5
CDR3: CATSGGGRDYPQETQYF
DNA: TGTGCAACCTCAGGCGGGGGACGAGACTATCCTCAAGAGACCCAGTACTTC